This T cell receptor (beta chain) originates from a study of T cells expressing NK-cell markers. Study context: Beta-chain profiling covered CD3+CD56+NKG2C+, CD3+CD56+NKG2C- and CD3+CD56-NKG2C+ sorted subsets. The study sequenced eight donors, seven HCMV-seropositive and one seronegative.

Germline V gene lookup returns CDR1 LGHNA and CDR2 YNFKEQ. The CDR3 totals 17 residues. TCRdb re-analyzed the 5' RACE reads; it lists each CDR3 protein once, without DNA. In all, the sample yields about 400,000 distinct CDR3 sequences. The sequence came from a woman aged 45-60 years in good health. The V call is TRBV4-2, the J call TRBJ2-1; TCRdb designates TRBD2, a call that cannot be tested without DNA. Sequencing used blood T cells: a sorted CD56 or NKG2C T cell subset, CD4+ or CD8+ T cells, or bulk PBMC T cells (not recorded which). CDR3 residues: CASSQAGSGSSYNEQFF.